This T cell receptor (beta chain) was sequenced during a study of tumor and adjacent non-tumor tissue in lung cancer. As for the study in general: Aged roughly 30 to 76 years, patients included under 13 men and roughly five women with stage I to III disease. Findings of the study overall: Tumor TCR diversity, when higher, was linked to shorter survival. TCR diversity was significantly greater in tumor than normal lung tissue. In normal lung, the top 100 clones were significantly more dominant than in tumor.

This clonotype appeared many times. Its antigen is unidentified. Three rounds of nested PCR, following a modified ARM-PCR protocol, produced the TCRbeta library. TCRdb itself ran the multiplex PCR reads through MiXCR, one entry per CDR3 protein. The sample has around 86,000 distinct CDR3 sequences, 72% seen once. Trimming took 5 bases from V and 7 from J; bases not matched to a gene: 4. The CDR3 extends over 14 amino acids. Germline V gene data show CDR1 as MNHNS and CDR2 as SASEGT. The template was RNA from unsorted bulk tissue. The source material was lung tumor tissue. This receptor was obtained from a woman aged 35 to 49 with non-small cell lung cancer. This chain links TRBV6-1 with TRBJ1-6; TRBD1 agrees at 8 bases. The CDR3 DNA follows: TGTGCCAGCAGTCCCGGGACAGGAAATTCACCCCTCCACTTT. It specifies CASSPGTGNSPLHF.